This entry lists 14 T cell receptor beta chains sequenced from one sample in a study of T-cell memory formation after mild COVID-19. TCRdb reprocessed the 5' RACE reads via MiXCR and lists one record per CDR3 protein. The data show 350,000 or so distinct CDR3 sequences, under 15% seen once. The specimen was PBMCs or a T cell subset sorted from them (not recorded which). Receptors originate from a man between 18 and 35 years old who had mild COVID-19 (a few samples of this study predate the infection). Cell type and time point are not known.

The chain has TRBV4-3 and TRBJ1-1; D is undetermined. The CDR3 extends over 15 amino acids. CDR1 LGHNA and CDR2 YSLEER come from the germline V gene. V lost 0 bases and J lost 1, with 9 bases in between. This CDR3 is CASSQEVGGNTEAFF. Here the CDR3 DNA reads TGCGCCAGCAGCCAAGAAGTGGGCGGGAACACTGAAGCTTTCTTT.

This clonotype was observed once. This chain joins TRBV6-2 or TRBV6-3 and TRBJ2-2; TRBD1 matches at 10 bases. Trimming removed 8 bases from V and 4 bases from J; junction bases left unmatched: 7. CDR3 length equals 15 residues. CDR1 MNHEY and CDR2 SVGEGT come from the germline V gene. For the CDR3, the DNA is TGTGCCAGCGGACAGGGACAGGGGTTCACCGGGGAGCTGTTTTTT. It specifies CASGQGQGFTGELFF.

The table lists this clonotype with a few counts. CDR3 amino acids: CATSEHRTARELFF. DNA for the CDR3: TGTGCCACCAGTGAACACAGGACAGCCAGGGAGCTGTTTTTT. J is TRBJ2-2 and V is TRBV24-1, with D possibly matching TRBD1 (6 bases). V shed 4 bases and J shed 9 bases, with 14 bases lying between them. Germline lookup yields CDR1 KGHDR and CDR2 SFDVKD. CDR3 length equals 14 residues.

The CDR3 nucleotides read TGTGCCACCAAGTGGACGGCGGTAGGCACAGATACGCAGTATTTT. It specifies CATKWTAVGTDTQYF. This sequence joins TRBV15 and TRBJ2-3; D gene unclear. Germline CDR1 reads LNHNV; CDR2 reads YYDKDF (reference sequence). V lost 7 bases and J lost 1, with 15 bases in between. The CDR3 is 15 residues long.

The rearrangement links TRBV6-2 or TRBV6-3 to TRBJ1-1, with a tentative D call TRBD1 (5 bases). Trimming shortened V by 5 bases and J by 4 bases, and 20 bases separated the two germline ends. CDR1 MNHEY and CDR2 SVGEGT come from the germline V gene. The CDR3 loop spans 16 amino acids. The CDR3 region is CASSPGGRPFVTEAFF. CDR3 DNA: TGTGCCAGCAGTCCTGGGGGAAGACCCTTTGTCACTGAAGCTTTCTTT.

This clonotype was observed a few times. The chain recombines TRBV6-2 or TRBV6-3 with TRBJ2-2, with D possibly being TRBD1 or TRBD2 (5 bases each). CDR3 length: 15 residues. The V and J ends lost 8 bases and 4 bases respectively, with 17 bases between them. Germline-derived CDR1 and CDR2 are MNHEY and SVGEGT. The CDR3 here is CASGKGLAGTGELFF. In DNA form, the CDR3 reads TGTGCCAGCGGAAAGGGGCTAGCTGGCACCGGGGAGCTGTTTTTT.

This clonotype was found a few times. V is TRBV7-9 and J is TRBJ2-3, with 11 nucleotides matching TRBD2. Trimming took 3 bases from V and 4 from J; bases not matched to a gene: 9. The germline gives CDR1 SEHNR, CDR2 FQNEAQ (reference sequence). This CDR3 has 17 amino acids. The CDR3 region is CASSLGSTSGAADTQYF. The CDR3 DNA reads as TGTGCCAGCAGCTTGGGCTCGACTAGCGGGGCGGCAGATACGCAGTATTTT.

V usage is TRBV3-1 and J usage is TRBJ2-1; D gene unclear. The germline V gene encodes CDR1 LGHDT and CDR2 YNNKEL (reference sequence). Trimming removed 0 bases at V and 8 bases at J, with 5 bases between. The CDR3 is 12 residues long. As DNA, the CDR3 is TGTGCCAGCAGCCAAGAGTTCTATGAGCAGTTCTTC. Translation gives CASSQEFYEQFF.

The table lists this clonotype with a few counts. The chain recombines TRBV6-5 with TRBJ1-1, with 8 positions matching TRBD1. The CDR3 is 14 amino acids. With 6 bases clipped from V and 5 bases from J, the junction kept 8 bases outside the gene matches. Germline assignment: CDR1 MNHEY and CDR2 SVGAGI. In DNA, the CDR3 is TGTGCCAGCAGCTACGACAGGGGCTTAACTGAAGCTTTCTTT. Amino acid sequence: CASSYDRGLTEAFF.

This clonotype was counted only a few times. The gene calls are TRBV9 and TRBJ2-3; 9 bases align to TRBD1. CDR1 SGDLS and CDR2 YYNGEE come from the germline V gene. The CDR3 contains 16 residues. Trimming at V came to 2 bases and at J to 0 bases, leaving 4 bases not matched to a gene. The CDR3 protein is CASSVGDRDSTDTQYF. The CDR3 DNA reads TGTGCCAGCAGCGTGGGGGACAGGGATAGCACAGATACGCAGTATTTT.

A few counts support this clonotype. The rearrangement joins TRBV29-1 to TRBJ2-7; D tentatively reads TRBD1 or TRBD2 (5 bases each). Germline V gene data show CDR1 as SQVTM and CDR2 as ANQGSEA. The CDR3 is made up of 11 amino acids. Trimming stripped 3 bases from V and 7 bases from J, with 10 bases between. CDR3 nucleotide sequence: TGCAGCGTTGAGGGGCCGGGAGAGCAGTACGTC. Its protein is CSVEGPGEQYV.

This clonotype has only a few counts. The CDR3 protein is CASSSLRGNTEAFF. The CDR3, as DNA: TGTGCCAGCAGTTCCCTTCGGGGGAACACTGAAGCTTTCTTT. The genes are TRBV12-3 or TRBV12-4 and TRBJ1-1; D unclear. The CDR3 is 14 amino acids. With 4 bases removed from V and 1 base from J, the gap between germline ends came to 10 bases.

CDR3 bases: TGCGCCAGCAGCCAACCAGGGTGGGGCTATGGCTACACCTTC. This encodes CASSQPGWGYGYTF. The chain uses TRBV4-1 and TRBJ1-2; D possibly corresponds to TRBD1 (5 bases). Germline CDR1 and CDR2: MGHRA and YSYEKL. V lost 2 bases to trimming and J lost 4 bases, with 11 bases between them. The CDR3 is made up of 14 amino acids.

The V and J genes are TRBV9 and TRBJ2-3; no clear D. Germline V gene sequence: CDR1 SGDLS, CDR2 YYNGEE. The CDR3 covers 13 residues. V was cut by 2 bases and J by 3 bases, with 7 bases left in between. CDR3 sequence reads: CASSVDGTDTQYF. DNA of the CDR3: TGTGCCAGCAGCGTCGACGGGACAGATACGCAGTATTTT.